Presented here are 27 T cell receptor beta chains from one specimen sequenced in a study of response to subunit inactivated influenza vaccine. A single record per CDR3 protein comes from TCRdb applying MiXCR to the RT-PCR reads. Of about 580,000 distinct CDR3 sequences listed, 11% to 15% are singletons. Material: PBMCs from blood, obtained 12 days after vaccination. These receptors were obtained from a man in his fifties who received an inactivated influenza vaccine.

This clonotype was seen repeatedly, ten times or more. J is TRBJ2-3 and V is TRBV27, with 13 positions matching TRBD2. The length of the CDR3 is 17 residues. Trimming removed 5 bases from V and 2 bases from J; junction bases left unmatched: 7. Germline V gene lookup returns CDR1 MNHEY and CDR2 SMNVEV (reference sequence). Here the CDR3 DNA reads TGTGCCAGCAGTCCGGCGGGACTAGCGGGGCTCACAGATACGCAGTATTTT. Protein sequence: CASSPAGLAGLTDTQYF.

V usage is TRBV28 and J usage is TRBJ2-4, with 12 bases matching TRBD2. The CDR3 totals 20 residues. Germline CDR1 is MDHEN and CDR2 is SYDVKM. V shed 5 bases and J 2 bases; nucleotides not matched to a gene: 16. The CDR3 reads CASSPHTSGRLEGSKNIQYF. The DNA of the CDR3 is TGTGCCAGCAGTCCCCACACTAGCGGGAGGCTAGAGGGATCCAAAAACATTCAGTACTTC. The whole variable domain, filled in from reference TRBV28 and TRBJ2-4, reads DVKVTQSSRYLVKRTGEKVFLECVQDMDHENMFWYRQDPGLGLRLIYFSYDVKMKEKGDIPEGYSVSREKKERFSLILESASTNQTSMYLCASSPHTSGRLEGSKNIQYFGAGTRLSVL.

Ten or more counts support this clonotype. V gene TRBV7-9 combines with J gene TRBJ2-1; TRBD2 agrees at 14 bases. The CDR3 consists of 16 residues. The germline CDR1 and CDR2 sequences are SEHNR and FQNEAQ (reference sequence). V lost 5 bases, J lost 7 bases, and 7 bases stayed unmatched. The CDR3 DNA follows: TGTGCCAGCAGCCCCGGGACTAGCGGGAGAGGTAATGAGCAGTTCTTC. Translation gives CASSPGTSGRGNEQFF.

This clonotype has just a few counts. CDR3 nucleotides: TGCGCCAGCAGCCATAGACCGGGACAGGGGGACACTGAAGCTTTCTTT. This sequence encodes CASSHRPGQGDTEAFF. The V gene is TRBV4-3, the J gene TRBJ1-1, with 11 bases that match TRBD1. Germline values: CDR1 LGHNA, CDR2 YSLEER. V was clipped by 3 bases and J by 3 bases; unmatched bases: 6. This CDR3 has 16 amino acids.

The chain's CDR3 is CASTRTDYPVGTYNEQFF. The CDR3 DNA reads as TGTGCCAGCACCCGGACGGACTACCCGGTAGGAACCTACAATGAGCAGTTCTTC. The V gene is TRBV6-2 or TRBV6-3, the J gene TRBJ2-1, with a weak D call TRBD2 (6 bases). Germline V lookup: CDR1 MNHEY, CDR2 SVGEGT. The V gene lost 7 bases and the J gene lost 2 bases, with 24 bases spanning the gap. There are 18 residues in the CDR3.

The CDR3: CASTEISLFTEAFF. For the CDR3, the DNA is TGTGCCAGCACGGAGATCAGTTTATTCACTGAAGCTTTCTTT. This chain joins TRBV7-9 and TRBJ1-1; D remains ambiguous. The CDR3 is made up of 14 amino acids. The V gene lost 7 bases and the J gene lost 4 bases, with 16 bases spanning the gap. The germline V gene has CDR1 SEHNR and CDR2 FQNEAQ (reference sequence).

This clonotype has only a few counts. CDR3 in amino acids: CSARPPGGTQPQHF. The CDR3 DNA is TGCAGTGCTAGACCCCCTGGGGGGACTCAGCCCCAGCATTTT. The chain employs TRBV20-1 and TRBJ1-5; tentative D call: TRBD1 (5 bases). Germline V CDR1 and CDR2: DFQATT, SNEGSKA (reference sequence). Between the trimmed V and J ends, which lost 2 bases and 6 bases, there was a span of 14 bases. The CDR3 is 14 amino acids.

This clonotype was seen once. The chain carries TRBV6-1 and TRBJ2-7; tentatively, D is TRBD1 (7 bases). V was trimmed by 7 bases and J by 2 bases, leaving 15 bases between them. Germline lookup yields CDR1 MNHNS and CDR2 SASEGT. The CDR3 is 14 residues long. The CDR3 nucleotides read TGTGCCAGCAAAGGAGGGGGACAGACCTACGAGCAGTACTTC. This codes for CASKGGGQTYEQYF.

This clonotype was counted many times. The chain is built from TRBV6-2 or TRBV6-3 and TRBJ2-7, with 7 nucleotides matching TRBD2. The CDR3 spans 14 residues. Germline values: CDR1 MNHEY, CDR2 SVGEGT. Trimming removed 0 bases from V and 2 bases from J; junction bases left unmatched: 1. The CDR3 spells CASSYSGGTYEQYF. The CDR3 DNA is TGTGCCAGCAGTTACTCGGGAGGGACCTACGAGCAGTACTTC.

This clonotype was seen a few times. The CDR3 region has the DNA TGTGCCAGCAGCCCCGGACAGGGCGTGGTGACTGAAGCTTTCTTT. It is translated as CASSPGQGVVTEAFF. The J gene is TRBJ1-1, the V gene TRBV5-4; the match to TRBD1 covers 8 bases. The CDR3 consists of 15 residues. Germline V gene sequence: CDR1 SGHNT, CDR2 YYREEE (reference sequence). V lost 4 bases and J lost 5; bases outside the gene matches: 10.

The chain employs TRBV5-6 and TRBJ1-2; D possibly corresponds to TRBD1 (5 bases). The V gene lost 3 bases and the J gene lost 4 bases, with 13 bases spanning the gap. In germline, CDR1 is SGHDT, CDR2 YYEEEE. This CDR3 has 14 residues. DNA for the CDR3: TGTGCCAGCAGCTCCCGAGGTAGGGGCTATGGCTACACCTTC. This gives the protein CASSSRGRGYGYTF.

The chain recombines TRBV5-5 with TRBJ1-1, with 9 bases lining up with TRBD1. With 3 bases clipped from V and 1 base from J, the junction kept 4 bases outside the gene matches. Germline-derived CDR1 and CDR2 are SGHKS and YYEKEE (reference sequence). This CDR3 spans 15 amino acids. The CDR3, as DNA: TGTGCCAGCAGCTGGGGACAGGGTGCGAACACTGAAGCTTTCTTT. Residues: CASSWGQGANTEAFF.

The V call is TRBV20-1, the J call TRBJ2-3; D gene uncertain. The CDR3 spans 14 residues. Trimming stripped 1 base from V and 6 bases from J, with 14 bases between. Germline V gene data show CDR1 as DFQATT and CDR2 as SNEGSKA (reference sequence). CDR3 loop: CSARVYSAVDTQYF. The CDR3 bases are TGCAGTGCTAGAGTGTACTCGGCGGTGGATACGCAGTATTTT.

The V and J genes are TRBV7-2 and TRBJ2-3; 8 bases fit TRBD2. Germline CDR1 is SGHTA and CDR2 is FQGNSA. The V segment lost 0 bases and the J segment 4 bases; nucleotides outside the gene matches: 3. The CDR3 runs to 15 residues. The CDR3 sequence is CASSLASGIADTQYF. The CDR3 DNA follows: TGTGCCAGCAGCTTAGCTAGCGGGATCGCAGATACGCAGTATTTT.

V usage is TRBV19 and J usage is TRBJ2-4, with D possibly TRBD1 on 6 matching bases. V dropped 6 bases and J dropped 0 bases, with 12 bases sitting between them. Germline V CDR1 and CDR2: LNHDA, SQIVND (reference sequence). This CDR3 is built from 15 residues. In DNA, the CDR3 is TGTGCCAGTAGCCCCAGGACAGTAGCCAAAAACATTCAGTACTTC. This encodes CASSPRTVAKNIQYF.

This clonotype was detected only a few times. CDR3 nucleotide sequence: TGTGCCATCAGTGCCTCCGGGACTAGCGAGCAGTACTTC. Translated, it gives CAISASGTSEQYF. This chain links TRBV10-3 with TRBJ2-7; 8 positions match TRBD2. The J segment lost 6 bases and the V segment lost 4 bases, leaving 5 bases of the junction unmatched. The CDR3 contains 13 residues. Germline V gives CDR1 ENHRY, CDR2 SYGVKD.

This clonotype was seen a handful of times. The rearrangement links TRBV9 to TRBJ2-3; maybe TRBD2 (6 bases). This CDR3 is built from 14 residues. The ends were cut back, 4 bases at V and 2 bases at J, with 11 bases in the middle. The germline V gene has CDR1 SGDLS and CDR2 YYNGEE. CDR3 DNA: TGTGCCAGCAGCTGGGGGGAAATCACAGATACGCAGTATTTT. Translated: CASSWGEITDTQYF.

The V and J genes are TRBV12-3 or TRBV12-4 and TRBJ2-7, with 9 positions matching TRBD2. The CDR3 covers 16 residues. Unmatched junction bases numbered 12, after V lost 6 bases and J lost 3 bases. The CDR3 coding sequence is TGTGCCAGCAGGCCCACACCTAGCGGGACTGGCTACGAGCAGTACTTC. It translates to CASRPTPSGTGYEQYF.

This chain joins TRBV12-3 or TRBV12-4 and TRBJ2-1, with 9 bases fitting TRBD1. J lost 7 bases, V lost 3 bases, and 7 bases had no gene match. The CDR3 has 15 residues. CDR3 DNA sequence: TGTGCCAGCAGTTTCCCACAGGGGGCGGGAAATGAGCAGTTCTTC. Protein product: CASSFPQGAGNEQFF.

This chain links TRBV15 with TRBJ1-4, with a weak D call TRBD1 (5 bases). The CDR3 length is 14 residues. Germline V gene data show CDR1 as LNHNV and CDR2 as YYDKDF (reference sequence). V lost 1 base and J 11 bases, leaving 14 bases between the germline ends. This CDR3 is CATSRAHPGLKLFF. CDR3 coding DNA: TGTGCCACCAGCAGAGCACACCCGGGACTCAAACTGTTTTTT.

CDR3 nucleotide sequence: TGTGCCAGCAGCTTAAGCCCCAAGACAGCGGGGACTGAAGCTTTCTTT. This translates into CASSLSPKTAGTEAFF. V usage is TRBV7-2 and J usage is TRBJ1-1, with a tentative D call TRBD1 (5 bases). This CDR3 is built from 16 residues. Germline V gene lookup returns CDR1 SGHTA and CDR2 FQGNSA. With 2 bases removed from V and 5 bases from J, the gap between germline ends came to 18 bases.

This clonotype was seen only a few times. This sequence joins TRBV12-3 or TRBV12-4 and TRBJ2-3; TRBD2 matches at 10 bases. The V and J ends lost 3 bases and 2 bases, in that order; junction bases with no gene match: 2. The CDR3 has 15 amino acids. CDR3: CASSLSGGDTDTQYF. The CDR3 coding sequence is TGTGCCAGCAGTTTGAGCGGGGGGGACACAGATACGCAGTATTTT.

This clonotype was observed a handful of times. The V gene is TRBV19, the J gene TRBJ1-5; D call uncertain. The CDR3 sequence is 15 residues long. The germline gives CDR1 LNHDA, CDR2 SQIVND (reference sequence). Trimming removed 5 bases at V and 4 bases at J, with 15 bases between. CDR3 sequence (DNA): TGTGCCAGTAGTCAACTCCCTAGTGGGAATCAGCCCCAGCATTTT. Translating gives CASSQLPSGNQPQHF.

This clonotype was seen more than once but under ten times. The chain joins TRBV15 to TRBJ2-7; 7 nucleotides align to TRBD1. The CDR3 totals 16 residues. Looked up from germline, CDR1 is LNHNV and CDR2 is YYDKDF (reference sequence). Trimming removed 1 base from V and 2 bases from J; junction bases left unmatched: 8. In nucleotides, the CDR3 is TGTGCCACCAGCAGAGTCGGGACAGTACCTACCTACGAGCAGTACTTC. This encodes CATSRVGTVPTYEQYF.

In its sample, this clonotype was seen a few times. V usage is TRBV5-5 and J usage is TRBJ2-5; 14 bases line up with TRBD2. Trimming cost V 4 bases and J 0 bases; bases outside gene matches: 5. This CDR3 has 17 amino acids. Germline assignment: CDR1 SGHKS and CDR2 YYEKEE (reference sequence). The DNA of the CDR3 is TGTGCCAGCAGCCGACTAGCGGGGGGGATGTACCAAGAGACCCAGTACTTC. It yields the protein CASSRLAGGMYQETQYF.

This clonotype was seen more than once but under ten times. The chain has TRBV5-6 and TRBJ1-5; D uncertain. The CDR3 sequence is 12 residues long. The germline V gene has CDR1 SGHDT and CDR2 YYEEEE. V was cut by 4 bases and J by 9 bases, with 11 bases left in between. CDR3 nucleotides: TGTGCCAGCAGCCACAAGTTTGGGCCCCAGCATTTT. This translates into CASSHKFGPQHF.

The V call is TRBV20-1, the J call TRBJ2-7; 7 bases agree with TRBD1. This CDR3 has 13 residues. Germline V gene sequence: CDR1 DFQATT, CDR2 SNEGSKA (reference sequence). The CDR3 nucleotides are TGCAGCGCCGTCAAGACAGGGCGCTACGAGCAGTACTTC. It translates to CSAVKTGRYEQYF.